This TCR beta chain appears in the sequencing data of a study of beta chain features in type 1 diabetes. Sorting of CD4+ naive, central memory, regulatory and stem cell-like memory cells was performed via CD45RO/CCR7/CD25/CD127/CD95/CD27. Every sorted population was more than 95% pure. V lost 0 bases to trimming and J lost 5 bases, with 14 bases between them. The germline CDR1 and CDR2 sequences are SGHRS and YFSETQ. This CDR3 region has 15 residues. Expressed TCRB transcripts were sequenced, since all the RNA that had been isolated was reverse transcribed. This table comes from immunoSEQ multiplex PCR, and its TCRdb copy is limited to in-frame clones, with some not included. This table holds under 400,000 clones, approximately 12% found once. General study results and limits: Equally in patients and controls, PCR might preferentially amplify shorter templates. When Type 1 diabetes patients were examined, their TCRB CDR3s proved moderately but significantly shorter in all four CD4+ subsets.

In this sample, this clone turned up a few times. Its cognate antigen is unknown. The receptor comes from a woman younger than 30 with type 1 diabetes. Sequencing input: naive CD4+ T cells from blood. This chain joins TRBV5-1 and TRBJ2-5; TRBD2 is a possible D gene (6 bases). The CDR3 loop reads CASSLGGTVDETQYF. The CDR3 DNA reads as TGCGCCAGCAGCTTGGGCGGGACGGTAGATGAGACCCAGTACTTC.